The 20 T cell receptor beta chains below were found in one sample sequenced in a study of shared clonotypes between healthy human individuals. Some clones are missing from TCRdb's copy, which holds only in-frame ones; the method was immunoSEQ multiplex PCR. The profile shows millions of clones, over 90% of them singletons. Sequenced material: naive CD4+ T cells from PBMCs. Subset: CD45RA+ positively selected. The source is a man between 18 and 35 years old in good health. Some clones in this sample may be carry-over from other donors' samples.

The rearrangement links TRBV11-2 to TRBJ2-2, with D perhaps matching TRBD1 (5 bases). Germline CDR1 SGHAT, CDR2 FQNNGV. V gave up 2 bases and J gave up 0 bases, with 10 bases separating them. The CDR3 has 16 residues. The CDR3 region has the DNA TGTGCCAGCAGCTTATCCGACAGCGCGAACACCGGGGAGCTGTTTTTT. Amino acid sequence: CASSLSDSANTGELFF.

The chain employs TRBV11-2 and TRBJ2-7; D unresolved. Germline-derived CDR1 and CDR2 are SGHAT and FQNNGV. This CDR3 contains 13 residues. The V and J ends lost 5 bases and 3 bases respectively, with 11 bases between them. The CDR3 DNA reads as TGTGCCAGCAGCGCCGAAAGAAACTACGAGCAGTACTTC. Protein sequence: CASSAERNYEQYF.

This clone was seen only a few times. The genes are TRBV19 and TRBJ1-1, with 11 nucleotides matching TRBD1. The CDR3 is 14 residues long. V was pared by 5 bases and J by 1 base, with 0 bases of the junction left unmatched. Germline V CDR1 and CDR2: LNHDA, SQIVND (reference sequence). DNA for the CDR3: TGTGCCAGTAGTGGACAGGGGGCGAACACTGAAGCTTTCTTT. Its translation is CASSGQGANTEAFF.

This clone was observed a few times. V usage is TRBV6-1 and J usage is TRBJ1-1; TRBD1 matches at 9 bases. After removal of 4 bases from V and 5 bases from J, the junction contained 2 bases not matched to a gene. The germline V gene encodes CDR1 MNHNS and CDR2 SASEGT. The CDR3 covers 13 residues. The CDR3 DNA is TGTGCCAGCAGTGTGGGACAGGGAACTGAAGCTTTCTTT. Its protein product is CASSVGQGTEAFF.

The chain joins TRBV27 to TRBJ2-7; maybe TRBD2 (6 bases). V lost 2 bases and J 4 bases, leaving 24 bases between the germline ends. The CDR3 is 18 residues long. Germline CDR1 MNHEY, CDR2 SMNVEV (reference sequence). The CDR3 coding sequence is TGTGCCAGCAGTTTAAGGGGACTGCCTGGGGGATCTCCTTACGAGCAGTACTTC. Translating it yields CASSLRGLPGGSPYEQYF.

This clone appeared once. This same CDR3 is encoded by further DNA sequences in the sample. This rearrangement joins TRBV7-9 to TRBJ1-1; D possibly corresponds to TRBD1 (5 bases). Deletions cut 3 bases from V and 4 bases from J, with 9 bases between. CDR3 length equals 13 residues. In germline, CDR1 is SEHNR, CDR2 FQNEAQ (reference sequence). The CDR3 DNA reads TGTGCCAGCAGCTTCGGGGGGGGCACTGAAGCTTTCTTT. It is translated as CASSFGGGTEAFF.

The V call is TRBV29-1, the J call TRBJ1-1; D gene unclear. The CDR3 loop spans 14 amino acids. Trimming cost V 2 bases and J 4 bases, with 14 bases left between them. CDR1 SQVTM and CDR2 ANQGSEA come from the germline V gene. CDR3 region: CSVERRLSSTEAFF. The CDR3 region has the DNA TGCAGCGTTGAACGGCGACTCTCAAGCACTGAAGCTTTCTTT.

The gene calls are TRBV5-1 and TRBJ2-7; possibly TRBD2 for D (5 bases). The CDR3 has 15 residues. Germline CDR1 reads SGHRS; CDR2 reads YFSETQ. V was clipped by 2 bases and J by 2 bases, with 14 bases between them. The CDR3, as DNA: TGCGCCAGCAGCTTCGCTTCCGAGGGCCCCTACGAGCAGTACTTC. Residues: CASSFASEGPYEQYF.

For the CDR3, the DNA is TGTGCCAGCAGCTCCGGGAAAGGCGGGAGAAGGAATGAGCAGTTCTTC. The encoded protein is CASSSGKGGRRNEQFF. The chain recombines TRBV11-3 with TRBJ2-1; 7 bases align to TRBD2. The CDR3 is made up of 16 amino acids. V was pared by 4 bases and J by 7 bases, with 13 bases of the junction left unmatched. CDR1 SGHNT and CDR2 YENEEA come from the germline V gene.

This clone has just one count. The CDR3 region has the DNA TGTGCCAGCAGTTTTACAGGGGGCAATTTTCAGCCCCAGCATTTT. Protein product: CASSFTGGNFQPQHF. V gene TRBV28 combines with J gene TRBJ1-5; 9 nucleotides line up with TRBD1. V was pared by 3 bases and J by 6 bases, with 6 bases of the junction left unmatched. The CDR3 sequence is 15 residues long. From germline, CDR1 is MDHEN and CDR2 SYDVKM.

This chain connects TRBV9 to TRBJ1-2, with a tentative D call TRBD1 (5 bases). The germline V gene encodes CDR1 SGDLS and CDR2 YYNGEE. The CDR3 totals 16 residues. Trimming stripped 3 bases from V and 4 bases from J, with 19 bases between. The CDR3 region is CASSAAEVRAIYGYTF. As DNA, the CDR3 is TGTGCCAGCAGCGCCGCGGAAGTCAGGGCCATCTATGGCTACACCTTC.

The chain uses TRBV11-2 and TRBJ2-7; D is unclear. CDR1 is SGHAT and CDR2 is FQNNGV in the germline V gene. V was clipped by 5 bases and J by 3 bases, with 17 bases between them. This CDR3 spans 15 amino acids. CDR3 loop: CASSGVTVWSYEQYF. CDR3 coding DNA: TGTGCCAGCAGCGGCGTAACAGTATGGAGCTACGAGCAGTACTTC. Filled out from reference TRBV11-2 and TRBJ2-7, the complete variable domain reads EAGVAQSPRYKIIEKRQSVAFWCNPISGHATLYWYQQILGQGPKLLIQFQNNGVVDDSQLPKDRFSAERLKGVDSTLKIQPAKLEDSAVYLCASSGVTVWSYEQYFGPGTRLTVT.

Concerning this clone: Other DNA sequences in this specimen translate into the identical CDR3. The gene calls are TRBV5-1 and TRBJ2-3; 15 nucleotides line up with TRBD2. CDR1 and CDR2 from the germline V gene are SGHRS and YFSETQ. This CDR3 spans 16 amino acids. Trimming removed 2 bases from V and 6 bases from J; junction bases left unmatched: 4. This CDR3 reads CASSFGLAGGPDTQYF. CDR3 nucleotides: TGCGCCAGCAGCTTTGGACTAGCGGGAGGGCCGGATACGCAGTATTTT.

The chain uses TRBV5-1 and TRBJ1-4; no clear D gene. The germline CDR1 and CDR2 sequences are SGHRS and YFSETQ. V dropped 7 bases and J dropped 5 bases, with 15 bases sitting between them. There are 14 residues in the CDR3. The CDR3 DNA is TGCGCCAGCGCTGCACGGACCTCAAATGAAAAACTGTTTTTT. Protein product: CASAARTSNEKLFF.

This clone was counted once. The chain links TRBV28 to TRBJ2-7; 13 bases are a match to TRBD2. Germline CDR1 MDHEN, CDR2 SYDVKM. The CDR3 has 16 amino acids. V lost 4 bases and J lost 2; bases outside the gene matches: 5. CDR3 loop: CASSSLAGGVPYEQYF. The DNA of the CDR3 is TGTGCCAGCAGTTCACTAGCGGGAGGGGTTCCCTACGAGCAGTACTTC. Variable domain in full (rest from reference TRBV28 and TRBJ2-7): DVKVTQSSRYLVKRTGEKVFLECVQDMDHENMFWYRQDPGLGLRLIYFSYDVKMKEKGDIPEGYSVSREKKERFSLILESASTNQTSMYLCASSSLAGGVPYEQYFGPGTRLTVT.

This clone was seen only once. Other DNA sequences of this sample code for an identical CDR3. The CDR3 region has the DNA TGTGCCAGCAGCTTAGGGCCCTCCGGAAACACCATATATTTT. Translated, it gives CASSLGPSGNTIYF. V is TRBV7-3 and J is TRBJ1-3, with D unclear. The V gene lost 2 bases and the J gene lost 4 bases, with 9 bases spanning the gap. The CDR3 runs to 14 residues. Germline lookup yields CDR1 SGHTA and CDR2 FQGTGA.

This chain joins TRBV9 and TRBJ1-4, with D possibly TRBD1 on 6 matching bases. The CDR3 extends over 14 amino acids. CDR1 is SGDLS and CDR2 is YYNGEE in the germline V gene. Trimming cost V 4 bases and J 6 bases, with 13 bases left between them. This CDR3 is CASSPGGGYEKLFF. CDR3 bases: TGTGCCAGCAGCCCTGGGGGCGGGTATGAAAAACTGTTTTTT.

The chain joins TRBV5-1 to TRBJ1-2, with D tentatively TRBD1 (5 bases). The CDR3 runs to 15 residues. V was trimmed by 4 bases and J by 4 bases, leaving 17 bases between them. Germline-derived CDR1 and CDR2 are SGHRS and YFSETQ. CDR3 region: CASSNDLGTAYGYTF. As DNA, the CDR3 is TGCGCCAGCAGCAACGACCTCGGGACGGCCTATGGCTACACCTTC.

The count of this clone is one. The chain joins TRBV5-5 to TRBJ1-4; D gene unclear. This CDR3 region has 14 residues. V was shortened by 1 base and J by 2 bases, with 6 bases between the two germline ends. Germline assignment: CDR1 SGHKS and CDR2 YYEKEE (reference sequence). Here the CDR3 DNA reads TGTGCCAGCAGCTTGTCCGGGACTAATGAAAAACTGTTTTTT. Its protein is CASSLSGTNEKLFF.

This rearrangement joins TRBV7-2 to TRBJ2-5, with a possible D match to TRBD1 (7 bases). The germline V and J ends were trimmed by 5 bases and 7 bases, with 23 bases remaining between them. CDR3 size: 16 residues. Germline V lookup: CDR1 SGHTA, CDR2 FQGNSA. The CDR3 DNA sequence: TGTGCCAGCAGCGTCAGAGGACAGGCTACCGGGGGGACCCAGTACTTC. Protein sequence: CASSVRGQATGGTQYF.